This T cell receptor (beta chain) is from a study of blood T cell repertoires in COVID-19. Study at large: Sources were T cells, B-cell-depleted T cells, or PBMCs; the material itself was cDNA or gDNA.

This clone occurred once. Assay: immunoSEQ multiplex PCR; the TCRdb copy retains only in-frame clones and omits some. Among 40,000 to 65,000 clones listed, about 82% were seen once. CDR3 size: 14 residues. Deletions cut 5 bases from V and 4 bases from J, with 14 bases between. Germline CDR1 reads LGHDT; CDR2 reads YNNKEL (reference sequence). This chain links TRBV3-1 (or the pseudogene TRBV3-2) with TRBJ1-2, with TRBD1 as a possible D gene (5 bases). The sequenced material came from peripheral blood. This sequence originates from a man between 65 and 79 years old with active COVID-19. The CDR3, as DNA: TGTGCCAGCAGCTTTGGGGCGGCCACCTATGGCTACACCTTC. This translates into CASSFGAATYGYTF.